Listed below are T cell receptor beta chains from one sample, sequenced in a study of blood T cell repertoires in COVID-19. The table came from immunoSEQ multiplex PCR; TCRdb's copy has only in-frame clones and leaves some out. Found here are 190,000 or so clones, about 87% of them singletons; the top ten hold about 0.95%. Source material: peripheral blood. The receptors derive from a woman aged 18-35 years who had recovered from COVID-19. Each CDR3 is given with its conserved first and last residue.

14,TRBJ2-7,TRBV7-2,CASSLGGYAYEQYF
16,TRBJ1-6,TRBV5-6,CASSLGGRGYNSPLHF
15,TRBJ2-5,TRBV29-1,CSVNGLAGVGETQYF
13,TRBJ2-3,TRBV18,CASSGTVPDTQYF
14,TRBJ1-4,TRBV10-3,CAISDGQPNEKLFF
13,TRBJ1-1,TRBV19,CASSIGGGTEAFF
13,TRBJ2-2,TRBV2,CASSELRAGELFF
16,TRBJ2-2,TRBV11-3,CASSLGFVPNTGELFF
13,TRBJ1-1,TRBV12-3/TRBV12-4,CASSFAGGTEAFF
16,TRBJ1-4,TRBV6-5,CASSYSLPSTNEKLFF
15,TRBJ1-2,TRBV4-3,CASSQDRRVSSGYTF
16,TRBJ2-7,TRBV4-3,CASSQDIDRIGYEQYF
14,TRBJ1-1,TRBV25-1,CASSEITAGTEAFF
16,TRBJ2-3,TRBV7-3,CASSGKSLAGADTQYF
18,TRBJ1-4,TRBV7-9,CASSYRTGGAATNEKLFF
17,TRBJ2-2,TRBV14,CASSLLEGLGGAGELFF
13,TRBJ2-7,TRBV27,CASSPVGGNEQYF
15,TRBJ2-5,TRBV2,CASSSAGGPQETQYF
15,TRBJ2-2,TRBV2,CASRRGQGNAGELFF
14,TRBJ2-5,TRBV2,CASSRRQGQETQYF
16,TRBJ2-6,TRBV18,CASSPGELSGANVLTF
14,TRBJ1-1,TRBV5-1,CASSLIDGQPEAFF
14,TRBJ2-7,TRBV5-1,CASSLRSSGGEQYF
16,TRBJ2-2,TRBV2,CASSASPDNPTWELFF
11,TRBJ2-5,TRBV5-1,CASSLDTGQYF
15,TRBJ1-4,TRBV2,CASSDTGMINEKLFF
15,TRBJ2-3,TRBV29-1,CSVVPTGSSTDTQYF
13,TRBJ1-1,TRBV19,CATQAGAITEAFF
12,TRBJ2-1,TRBV7-2,CASSPGVHEQFF
13,TRBJ2-5,TRBV3-1/TRBV3-2,CASSQEVSETQYF
14,TRBJ1-3,TRBV2,CASSEFGGGNTIYF
14,TRBJ1-2,TRBV7-2,CASSPPGHYYGYTF
13,TRBJ2-1,TRBV14,CARRCRGSSEQFF
16,TRBJ2-2,TRBV4-1,CASSQVGTSNTGELFF
12,TRBJ2-1,TRBV7-9,CASSLQGDEQFF
15,TRBJ1-5,TRBV2,CASSESGYSNQPQHF
15,TRBJ2-2,TRBV7-9,CASSVSGGNTGELFF
15,TRBJ1-5,TRBV27,CASSFSTGGNQPQHF
16,TRBJ2-1,TRBV4-3,CASSQDRLAGYNEQFF
11,TRBJ2-3,TRBV20-1,CSAGLTDTQYF
16,TRBJ1-3,TRBV7-9,CASSSTGTPRGDTIYF
12,TRBJ2-3,TRBV7-2,CASSLDGYTQYF
13,TRBJ1-2,TRBV2,CASSTQGAYGYTF
17,TRBJ2-7,TRBV5-4,CASSLMGGGATGYEQYF
11,TRBJ2-1,TRBV2,CASSGAEGQFF
15,TRBJ1-2,TRBV13,CASSLGPDNNYGYTF
15,TRBJ2-1,TRBV6-2/TRBV6-3,CASSPGGGGFNEQFF
16,TRBJ2-3,TRBV9,CASSDRDQGSTDTQYF
14,TRBJ2-5,TRBV18,CASSPDRRQETQYF
16,TRBJ2-1,TRBV15,CAVGLAGALLMNEQFF
14,TRBJ1-6,TRBV5-4,CASSLSGVGSPLHF
17,TRBJ2-5,TRBV5-6,CASSLGAGLMYQETQYF
13,TRBJ1-5,TRBV7-2,CASSLTSNQPQHF
13,TRBJ1-5,TRBV6-2/TRBV6-3,CASSPSHGQPQHF
14,TRBJ2-2,TRBV11-1,CASSLRLAGGELFF
22,TRBJ2-1,TRBV9,CASSVEGGGPGEWGSSYNEQFF
14,TRBJ1-5,TRBV7-9,CASSRGGGNQPQHF
14,TRBJ2-1,TRBV13,CASYRLKAYNEQFF